These T cell receptor beta chains were read from a single sample in a study of blood T cell repertoires in COVID-19. The protocol was immunoSEQ multiplex PCR, while the TCRdb copy is restricted to in-frame clones and leaves out a portion. The sample shows 200,000 to 300,000 clones, around nine tenths of them seen only once. Material: peripheral blood. The receptors stem from a woman in her fifties or sixties who had recovered from COVID-19. Each CDR3 is given with its conserved first and last residue. The D gene is left open where the match is weak. Not every row has a clone size; where given, it reads once, few, many or a size class.

D gene	clone size	J gene	V gene	CDR3 DNA	CDR3 protein
.	.	TRBJ1-2	TRBV6-4	TGTGCCAGCAGAGAACTGGACACCGTGGGGGGCTACACCTTC	CASRELDTVGGYTF
TRBD1	.	TRBJ2-1	TRBV18	TGTGCCAGCTCACCCGGACAGGGGCTGTACAATGAGCAGTTCTTC	CASSPGQGLYNEQFF
.	.	TRBJ1-1	TRBV4-2	TGTGCCAGCAGCCAAGATGGGGCAGATCGTTACACTGAAGCTTTCTTT	CASSQDGADRYTEAFF
TRBD1	.	TRBJ2-7	TRBV3-1/TRBV3-2	TGTGCCAGCAGCCGGTTCGGACAGGGGGGCGAGCAGTACTTC	CASSRFGQGGEQYF
.	.	TRBJ2-7	TRBV7-3	TGTGCCAGCAGCTTAACGGCAGGGCGGTCCCACGAGCAGTACTTC	CASSLTAGRSHEQYF
.	.	TRBJ2-1	TRBV7-3	TGTGCCAGCAGCATTAATGCGGGGGCGCGGAATGAGCAGTTCTTC	CASSINAGARNEQFF
TRBD1	.	TRBJ2-3	TRBV6-2/TRBV6-3	TGTGCCAGCAGTTCCGAGAGAACAGGGGCCAAACGTCATACGCAGTATTTT	CASSSERTGAKRHTQYF
.	.	TRBJ1-4	TRBV29-1	TGCAGCGTGTTTGACACCACAACTAATGAAAAACTGTTTTTT	CSVFDTTTNEKLFF
.	.	TRBJ1-1	TRBV18	TGTGCCAGCTCACCGAGTGTTGGGCAGAACACTGAAGCTTTCTTT	CASSPSVGQNTEAFF
.	.	TRBJ2-3	TRBV6-5	TGTGCCAGCAGTTACACAAGGGAGAGGACGCAGTATTTT	CASSYTRERTQYF
TRBD2	once	TRBJ2-3	TRBV27	TGTGCCAGCAGTTTATTTAGAACTAGCGGGGAACATACGCAGTATTTT	CASSLFRTSGEHTQYF
.	.	TRBJ1-6	TRBV5-1	TGCGCCAGCAGCTTGGTTGTCAGGTCGAGCTCCTATAATTCACCCCTCCACTTT	CASSLVVRSSSYNSPLHF
TRBD1	.	TRBJ1-5	TRBV10-1	TGCGCCAGCAGTGAGTCGGACAGGATATACGATAGCAATCAGCCCCAGCATTTT	CASSESDRIYDSNQPQHF
.	.	TRBJ1-1	TRBV27	TGTGCCAGCAGTTTGTGGTGGAGAAACACTGAAGCTTTCTTT	CASSLWWRNTEAFF
TRBD2	.	TRBJ2-1	TRBV5-4	TGTGCCAGCAGCTCCATGCGGGGGTCATACAATGAGCAGTTCTTC	CASSSMRGSYNEQFF
.	.	TRBJ2-4	TRBV9	TGTGCCAGCAGCAGTTTCAGAAGCGGGTTCCAAAACATTCAGTACTTC	CASSSFRSGFQNIQYF
.	.	TRBJ2-3	TRBV6-4	TGTGCCAGCAGTGACTCTGTGGAGAGCGGCACAGATACGCAGTATTTT	CASSDSVESGTDTQYF
.	.	TRBJ1-2	TRBV28	TGTGCCAGCAGTTTACAGGGGACTAACTATGGCTACACCTTC	CASSLQGTNYGYTF
TRBD2	.	TRBJ2-3	TRBV5-1	TGCGCCAGCAGCTTTGGGACTAGCGGGGGCACCGATACGCAGTATTTT	CASSFGTSGGTDTQYF
.	.	TRBJ1-5	TRBV12-3/TRBV12-4	TGTGCCAGCAGAGAACTAGGCAATCAGCCCCAGCATTTT	CASRELGNQPQHF
.	.	TRBJ1-2	TRBV7-9	TGTGCCAGCAGACTTACAGGGCACGGCTACACCTTC	CASRLTGHGYTF
TRBD1	.	TRBJ1-2	TRBV28	TGTGCCAGCAGTGTGCCTGCCCGACAGGGATACACCTTC	CASSVPARQGYTF
.	.	TRBJ1-2	TRBV6-2/TRBV6-3	TGTGCCAGCAGTTACGCCACAGAAAGCTATGGCTACACCTTC	CASSYATESYGYTF
.	.	TRBJ2-7	TRBV9	TGTGCCAGCAGCGCTTCCCCGGGACAAAACTCCTACGAGCAGTACTTC	CASSASPGQNSYEQYF
.	.	TRBJ2-3	TRBV5-1	TGCGCCAGCAGCTTTGGTGTCCAACAGGGGAGGGATACGCAGTATTTT	CASSFGVQQGRDTQYF
TRBD2	.	TRBJ2-1	TRBV4-1	TGCGCCAGCAGCCAAGAAACGACTAGCGGGGCACAGGGTGAGCAGTTCTTC	CASSQETTSGAQGEQFF
TRBD2	.	TRBJ2-1	TRBV19	TGTGCCAGTACTCCGGGACTAGCGTTTGTAGAGCAGTTCTTC	CASTPGLAFVEQFF
.	.	TRBJ1-2	TRBV3-1/TRBV3-2	TGTGCCAGCAGCCAAGATCTTTGGGGAGGCTATGGCTACACCTTC	CASSQDLWGGYGYTF
.	.	TRBJ1-4	TRBV6-5	TGTGCCAGCAGTTACTCCGGTGGCGGGGATAATGAAAAACTGTTTTTT	CASSYSGGGDNEKLFF
.	.	TRBJ2-2	TRBV9	TGTGCCAGCAGCGTAGCGGGGGTGAACACCGGGGAGCTGTTTTTT	CASSVAGVNTGELFF
.	.	TRBJ1-2	TRBV19	TGTGCCAGTGGCCCTCACCATTACAGGGTTGACTATGGCTACACCTTC	CASGPHHYRVDYGYTF
.	once	TRBJ1-4	TRBV27	TGTGCCAGCAGTGTCGGGATTAATGAAAAACTGTTTTTT	CASSVGINEKLFF
.	.	TRBJ1-1	TRBV5-1	TGCGCCAGCAGCTTGGATTTGGGGACACGGCGTATGAACACTGAAGCTTTCTTT	CASSLDLGTRRMNTEAFF
.	once	TRBJ2-2	TRBV10-3	TGTGCCATCAGTAACGACACCCCGAACACCGGGGAGCTGTTTTTT	CAISNDTPNTGELFF
.	.	TRBJ1-4	TRBV5-4	TGTGCCAGCAGCTTGGGGGCCCCAGCGGATGAAAAACTGTTTTTT	CASSLGAPADEKLFF
TRBD2	.	TRBJ2-1	TRBV7-3	TGTGCCAGCAGCTCCTTAGCGGGGGGGCACAATGAGCAGTTCTTC	CASSSLAGGHNEQFF
TRBD1	.	TRBJ1-1	TRBV7-3	TGTGCCAGCAGCGCAGGGGGCGCGTGGACTGAAGCTTTCTTT	CASSAGGAWTEAFF
.	.	TRBJ1-2	TRBV7-8	TGTGCCAGCAGCTTGGTTGAGTTCTATGGCTACACCTTC	CASSLVEFYGYTF
TRBD1	.	TRBJ2-7	TRBV7-2	TGTGCCAGCAGCTCCCGCCGGGACAGATACTACGAGCAGTACTTC	CASSSRRDRYYEQYF
.	once	TRBJ1-3	TRBV19	TGTGCCAGTAGTATCAGTCACCACTCTGGAAACACCATATATTTT	CASSISHHSGNTIYF
TRBD2	.	TRBJ2-5	TRBV5-1	TGCGCCAGCAGCTTAAACGGACTAGCGGGGGAGCTTTGGTCGGCCCAGTACTTC	CASSLNGLAGELWSAQYF
.	.	TRBJ2-2	TRBV4-2	TGTGCCAGCAGCCAAGAGGGGAGGACCGGGGAGCTGTTTTTT	CASSQEGRTGELFF
.	once	TRBJ1-2	TRBV4-1	TGCGCCAGCAGCCGTTTCAGGGCGGCTAACTATGGCTACACCTTC	CASSRFRAANYGYTF
TRBD1	.	TRBJ2-3	TRBV7-3	TGTGCCAGCAGCCTAGGGACAGGGGCTGGAGATACGCAGTATTTT	CASSLGTGAGDTQYF
TRBD1	.	TRBJ2-7	TRBV29-1	TGCAGCGCAACTCCCCGGGACAGGGGCTCCTACGAGCAGTACTTC	CSATPRDRGSYEQYF
.	once	TRBJ2-1	TRBV5-1	TGCGCCAGCAGCTCAGACTCAGTAGAGTACAATGAGCAGTTCTTC	CASSSDSVEYNEQFF
TRBD2	.	TRBJ2-4	TRBV2	TGTGCCAGCAGCCTGCCTGGAGCGGGGGGGTATGGGACCAAAAACATTCAGTACTTC	CASSLPGAGGYGTKNIQYF
.	.	TRBJ2-2	TRBV19	TGTGCCAGTAGTCTAGGAAGGGGCACCGGGGAGCTGTTTTTT	CASSLGRGTGELFF
TRBD1	.	TRBJ1-2	TRBV28	TGTGCCAGCACGCCCCCGGACAGGATTTATGGCTACACCTTC	CASTPPDRIYGYTF
.	.	TRBJ1-5	TRBV20-1	TGCAGTGCTAGTTCGCTGTACGGTCAGCCCCAGCATTTT	CSASSLYGQPQHF
.	.	TRBJ2-2	TRBV7-3	TGTGCCAGCAGCTTCTCCCGGGATGCCACCGGGGAGCTGTTTTTT	CASSFSRDATGELFF
TRBD2	.	TRBJ2-3	TRBV29-1	TGCAGCGTTGGAAAGGGACTATCAGGCACAGATACGCAGTATTTT	CSVGKGLSGTDTQYF
.	.	TRBJ1-2	TRBV7-3	TGTGCCAGCAGCGGTGACTCCTATGGCGGTGGCTACACCTTC	CASSGDSYGGGYTF
TRBD1	.	TRBJ2-5	TRBV15	TGTGCCACCAGCAGACAGGACAGGGGTCAGGGGGACCAGTACTTC	CATSRQDRGQGDQYF
TRBD1	.	TRBJ1-5	TRBV18	TGTGCCAGCTCACCAGACAGGGATCAGCCCCAGCATTTT	CASSPDRDQPQHF
TRBD2	.	TRBJ2-7	TRBV28	TGTGCCAGCAGTTCCGTGAAAGCGGGGAGGACCTACGAGCAGTACTTC	CASSSVKAGRTYEQYF
TRBD1	.	TRBJ2-5	TRBV6-5	TGTGCCAGCACTAGACAGGGGGGAGAGACCCAGTACTTC	CASTRQGGETQYF